The 31 T cell receptor beta chains below were found in one sample sequenced in a study of blood T cell repertoires in COVID-19. The repertoire was sequenced with immunoSEQ multiplex PCR; TCRdb's copy has only in-frame clones and lacks some. This sample has about 120,000 clones; around 80% occur once, and the top ten carry about a sixth. The specimen was peripheral blood. The receptor source for this set is a man between 60 and 75 years old with active or convalescent COVID-19.

The chain has TRBV7-9 and TRBJ2-7, with D hard to call. Germline V gene sequence: CDR1 SEHNR, CDR2 FQNEAQ (reference sequence). Trimming removed 7 bases at V and 1 base at J, with 17 bases between. The CDR3 spans 15 residues. The CDR3 protein is CASTPRLAGSYEQYF. The CDR3 region has the DNA TGTGCCAGCACCCCCCGGTTGGCAGGATCCTACGAGCAGTACTTC.

The J gene is TRBJ2-7, the V gene TRBV10-3; 11 nucleotides match TRBD2. Germline CDR1 is ENHRY and CDR2 is SYGVKD. This CDR3 is 14 amino acids long. V gave up 6 bases and J gave up 6 bases; unmatched junction bases: 7. For the CDR3, the DNA is TGTGCCATCAGCGAACTAGCGGGAGCCCCCGAGCAGTACTTC. This encodes CAISELAGAPEQYF.

A single count supports this clone. The junction differs from germline at one of its ends, possibly a read error. V usage is TRBV5-5 and J usage is TRBJ1-1; D might be TRBD1 (5 bases). Germline loops: CDR1 SGHKS, CDR2 YYEKEE (reference sequence). This CDR3 has 14 residues. The CDR3: CASSFRRGNAEAFF. For the CDR3, the DNA is TGTGCCAGCAGCTTTAGGCGGGGGAACGCTGAAGCTTTCTTT.

The chain combines TRBV27 with TRBJ1-5, with 9 positions matching TRBD1. Trimming took 5 bases from V and 3 from J; bases not matched to a gene: 8. This CDR3 is 16 amino acids long. The germline CDR1 and CDR2 sequences are MNHEY and SMNVEV (reference sequence). CDR3: CASSPQQGAINQPQHF. The CDR3 DNA reads as TGTGCCAGCAGTCCGCAACAGGGGGCGATCAATCAGCCCCAGCATTTT.

This clone was detected only once. This chain joins TRBV7-2 and TRBJ2-6; D remains ambiguous. The germline V gene encodes CDR1 SGHTA and CDR2 FQGNSA. The CDR3 extends over 15 amino acids. V was pared by 1 base and J by 0 bases, with 4 bases between. Written as DNA, the CDR3 is TGTGCCAGCAGCTTAGTAAACTCTGGGGCCAACGTCCTGACTTTC. Protein sequence: CASSLVNSGANVLTF.

The V and J genes are TRBV6-2 or TRBV6-3 and TRBJ2-1; the match to TRBD2 covers 7 bases. J lost 7 bases, V lost 6 bases, and 9 bases had no gene match. This CDR3 is built from 14 residues. CDR1 and CDR2 (germline): MNHEY, SVGEGT. CDR3 region: CASSWTRVTNEQFF. The CDR3, as DNA: TGTGCCAGCAGCTGGACTAGAGTCACGAATGAGCAGTTCTTC.

This clone was found once. The chain uses TRBV5-5 and TRBJ2-3; D possibly corresponds to TRBD2 (5 bases). Germline V gene sequence: CDR1 SGHKS, CDR2 YYEKEE (reference sequence). Trimming cost V 4 bases and J 2 bases, with 14 bases left between them. This CDR3 contains 15 residues. CDR3 amino acids: CASSPPVAYTDTQYF. In DNA form, the CDR3 reads TGTGCCAGCAGCCCGCCTGTAGCGTACACAGATACGCAGTATTTT. Full variable domain (missing parts from reference TRBV5-5 and TRBJ2-3): DAGVTQSPTHLIKTRGQQVTLRCSPISGHKSVSWYQQVLGQGPQFIFQYYEKEERGRGNFPDRFSARQFPNYSSELNVNALLLGDSALYLCASSPPVAYTDTQYFGPGTRLTVL.

The chain couples TRBV11-3 to TRBJ2-3; 7 bases agree with TRBD2. V gave up 4 bases and J gave up 3 bases; unmatched junction bases: 7. Germline V CDR1 and CDR2: SGHNT, YENEEA. The CDR3 contains 15 residues. CDR3 nucleotides: TGTGCCAGCAGCTCCCGCGGGAGTCGAACAGATACGCAGTATTTT. Protein product: CASSSRGSRTDTQYF.

The genes are TRBV29-1 and TRBJ2-7; TRBD1 is a possible D gene (6 bases). The CDR3 runs to 13 residues. Trimming pared 6 bases from V and 4 bases from J, leaving 16 bases between. CDR1 is SQVTM, CDR2 ANQGSEA, per germline. The CDR3 loop reads CSVATDSGYEQYF. The CDR3 DNA is TGCAGCGTCGCAACGGACAGCGGTTACGAGCAGTACTTC.

The V gene is TRBV5-6, the J gene TRBJ2-7; 9 bases are a match to TRBD2. This CDR3 is 16 amino acids long. CDR1 and CDR2 (germline): SGHDT, YYEEEE. Trimming at V came to 3 bases and at J to 1 base, leaving 8 bases not matched to a gene. CDR3 bases: TGTGCCAGCAGCTCTACACTAGCGGGCGTTTCCTACGAGCAGTACTTC. As protein: CASSSTLAGVSYEQYF.

This chain links TRBV28 with TRBJ2-1, with D possibly matching TRBD2 (5 bases). Looked up from germline, CDR1 is MDHEN and CDR2 is SYDVKM. The CDR3 has 15 amino acids. The ends were cut back, 6 bases at V and 2 bases at J, with 14 bases in the middle. This CDR3 reads CASREETTPYNEQFF. CDR3 in DNA: TGTGCCAGCAGAGAGGAGACTACACCCTACAATGAGCAGTTCTTC.

CDR3 DNA sequence: TGTGCCAGCAGACTAGAAGAGACCCAGTACTTC. Its protein product is CASRLEETQYF. The V gene is TRBV2, the J gene TRBJ2-5; D is possibly TRBD2 (5 bases). Deletions cut 6 bases from V and 3 bases from J, with 5 bases between. The CDR3 is 11 amino acids. Germline assignment: CDR1 SNHLY and CDR2 FYNNEI.

The gene calls are TRBV5-5 and TRBJ1-1; possibly TRBD1 for D (5 bases). This CDR3 has 14 residues. V gave up 5 bases and J gave up 5 bases, with 16 bases separating them. Germline values: CDR1 SGHKS, CDR2 YYEKEE (reference sequence). The CDR3 DNA reads as TGTGCCAGCAGGCTGGGGCCGATGTGGACTGAAGCTTTCTTT. This gives the protein CASRLGPMWTEAFF.

The chain carries TRBV2 and TRBJ2-7; 7 nucleotides line up with TRBD2. The J segment lost 4 bases and the V segment lost 7 bases, leaving 13 bases of the junction unmatched. In germline, CDR1 is SNHLY, CDR2 FYNNEI. The CDR3 has 15 amino acids. The CDR3 bases are TGTGCCAGCACCCGAAGGTCTAGCGGCTCTTACGAGCAGTACTTC. Translating it yields CASTRRSSGSYEQYF.

The V gene is TRBV4-2, the J gene TRBJ2-4; 7 nucleotides agree with TRBD1. The CDR3 runs to 15 residues. J gave up 5 bases and V 5 bases, and 9 bases lay outside the gene matches. In germline, CDR1 is LGHNA, CDR2 YNFKEQ. The DNA of the CDR3 is TGTGCCAGCAGCTCTATCCGGGACAGACAAAACATTCAGTACTTC. Encoded protein: CASSSIRDRQNIQYF.

V usage is TRBV28 and J usage is TRBJ1-5; tentatively, D is TRBD1 (6 bases). From germline, CDR1 is MDHEN and CDR2 SYDVKM. The CDR3 contains 14 residues. The ends were cut back, 4 bases at V and 4 bases at J, with 11 bases in the middle. The CDR3 nucleotides are TGTGCCAGCAGTTCCTTGGACAGTAATCAGCCCCAGCATTTT. Residues: CASSSLDSNQPQHF.

The CDR3 sequence: CASSMRDSFSYNEQFF. The DNA for the CDR3 is TGTGCCAGTAGTATGAGGGACAGTTTCTCCTACAATGAGCAGTTCTTC. This chain uses TRBV19 with TRBJ2-1; TRBD1 matches 7 bases. Germline CDR1 and CDR2: LNHDA and SQIVND (reference sequence). The CDR3 length is 16 residues. Germline trimming cut 3 bases from V and 0 bases from J; bases unmatched to any gene: 5.

This chain links TRBV11-3 with TRBJ2-1; TRBD2 agrees at 7 bases. This CDR3 spans 14 amino acids. J lost 9 bases, V lost 4 bases, and 9 bases had no gene match. CDR1 is SGHNT and CDR2 is YENEEA in the germline V gene. CDR3 loop: CASSSTRRGSEQFF. The CDR3, as DNA: TGTGCCAGCAGCTCGACAAGGCGGGGGTCTGAGCAGTTCTTC.

V usage is TRBV7-3 and J usage is TRBJ2-2; 7 bases are a match to TRBD1. Germline V gene lookup returns CDR1 SGHTA and CDR2 FQGTGA. The J segment lost 7 bases and the V segment lost 4 bases, leaving 12 bases of the junction unmatched. The CDR3 runs 16 residues. CDR3 protein: CASSYQTGSMGGELFF. CDR3 bases: TGTGCCAGCAGCTATCAGACAGGGTCTATGGGCGGGGAGCTGTTTTTT.

J is TRBJ2-3 and V is TRBV27; D is possibly TRBD2 (5 bases). Trimming removed 5 bases at V and 7 bases at J, with 10 bases between. Germline CDR1 reads MNHEY; CDR2 reads SMNVEV (reference sequence). The CDR3 consists of 12 residues. CDR3 loop: CASSAPSYTQYF. Here the CDR3 DNA reads TGTGCCAGCAGTGCGCCTAGCTATACGCAGTATTTT.

This chain uses TRBV29-1 with TRBJ1-5, with D unclear. Germline V gene sequence: CDR1 SQVTM, CDR2 ANQGSEA. The V end was cut by 0 bases, the J end by 4 bases, with 13 bases between. This CDR3 comprises 15 residues. The chain's CDR3 is CSVEDQLRRNQPQHF. In DNA, the CDR3 is TGCAGCGTTGAAGATCAACTCCGGAGGAATCAGCCCCAGCATTTT.

The gene calls are TRBV3-1 (or the pseudogene TRBV3-2) and TRBJ2-3; the D is unclear. The CDR3 runs to 15 residues. The germline CDR1 and CDR2 sequences are LGHDT and YNNKEL (reference sequence). Deletions cut 0 bases from V and 4 bases from J, with 11 bases between. The CDR3 reads CASSQDRRTADTQYF. As DNA, the CDR3 is TGTGCCAGCAGCCAAGATCGGAGAACGGCAGATACGCAGTATTTT.

The genes are TRBV11-3 and TRBJ2-7, with 9 bases identical to TRBD1. Germline trimming cut 5 bases from V and 6 bases from J; bases unmatched to any gene: 11. Germline V CDR1 and CDR2: SGHNT, YENEEA. The CDR3 length is 15 residues. This CDR3 is CASSQGQGLSFEQYF. As DNA, the CDR3 is TGTGCCAGCAGCCAGGGACAGGGACTTTCTTTCGAGCAGTACTTC.

V gene TRBV19 combines with J gene TRBJ1-4; 7 positions agree with TRBD1. The ends lost 4 bases at V and 2 bases at J; junction bases unmatched: 1. The V gene's germline CDR1 is LNHDA and CDR2 SQIVND (reference sequence). This CDR3 is 14 amino acids long. In nucleotides, the CDR3 is TGTGCCAGTAGTAAACAGGGGACTAATGAAAAACTGTTTTTT. Translating it yields CASSKQGTNEKLFF.

This chain uses TRBV27 with TRBJ1-2, with D maybe TRBD1 (5 bases). The CDR3 totals 14 residues. Trimming took off 7 bases at V and 4 bases at J, with 16 bases between the two ends. The germline gives CDR1 MNHEY, CDR2 SMNVEV (reference sequence). DNA of the CDR3: TGTGCCAGCACCGGATTTGGGCAGGGCTATGGCTACACCTTC. Protein sequence: CASTGFGQGYGYTF.

V is TRBV19 and J is TRBJ2-2; no clear D. This CDR3 has 15 amino acids. Germline V gene data show CDR1 as LNHDA and CDR2 as SQIVND (reference sequence). Trimming stripped 7 bases from V and 5 bases from J, with 17 bases between. The CDR3 spells CASNPRTVETGELFF. CDR3 DNA sequence: TGTGCCAGTAACCCCCGAACCGTTGAGACCGGGGAGCTGTTTTTT.

V gene TRBV7-9 combines with J gene TRBJ2-1; TRBD1 agrees at 8 bases. CDR3 size: 14 residues. The trim removed 5 bases at V and 6 bases at J, leaving 6 bases unmatched. From germline, CDR1 is SEHNR and CDR2 FQNEAQ (reference sequence). CDR3 coding DNA: TGTGCCAGCAGCATCGACAGGGGCTTCAATGAGCAGTTCTTC. Translating it yields CASSIDRGFNEQFF.

The gene calls are TRBV24-1 and TRBJ2-7, with a tentative D call TRBD2 (5 bases). From germline, CDR1 is KGHDR and CDR2 SFDVKD. The CDR3 runs to 11 residues. V lost 4 bases and J lost 7, with 7 bases in between. This chain's CDR3 is CATSERDEQYF. The DNA of the CDR3 is TGTGCCACCAGTGAACGGGATGAGCAGTACTTC.

The chain couples TRBV28 to TRBJ1-5, with a possible D match to TRBD1 (5 bases). CDR3 length equals 14 residues. V was cut by 8 bases and J by 7 bases, with 18 bases left in between. The V gene's germline CDR1 is MDHEN and CDR2 SYDVKM. The CDR3 bases are TGTGCCAGCCAACAGGTAAACGGTGGACAGCCCCAGCATTTT. Encoded protein: CASQQVNGGQPQHF.

J is TRBJ2-6 and V is TRBV6-1; TRBD1 aligns across 9 bases. In germline, CDR1 is MNHNS, CDR2 SASEGT. V gave up 5 bases and J gave up 4 bases; unmatched junction bases: 3. This CDR3 is built from 15 residues. The CDR3 nucleotides are TGTGCCAGCAGTACAGGGGGCATCGGGGCCAACGTCCTGACTTTC. Translated, it gives CASSTGGIGANVLTF.

This clone was seen a single time. The chain links TRBV6-6 to TRBJ1-5; TRBD1 matches 11 bases. This CDR3 has 18 amino acids. The V gene's germline CDR1 is MNHNY and CDR2 SVGAGI (reference sequence). V lost 5 bases, J lost 2 bases, and 11 bases stayed unmatched. DNA for the CDR3: TGTGCCAGCAGTCCTAGGAAAGGACAGGGGGCTGGCAATCAGCCCCAGCATTTT. It codes for CASSPRKGQGAGNQPQHF.